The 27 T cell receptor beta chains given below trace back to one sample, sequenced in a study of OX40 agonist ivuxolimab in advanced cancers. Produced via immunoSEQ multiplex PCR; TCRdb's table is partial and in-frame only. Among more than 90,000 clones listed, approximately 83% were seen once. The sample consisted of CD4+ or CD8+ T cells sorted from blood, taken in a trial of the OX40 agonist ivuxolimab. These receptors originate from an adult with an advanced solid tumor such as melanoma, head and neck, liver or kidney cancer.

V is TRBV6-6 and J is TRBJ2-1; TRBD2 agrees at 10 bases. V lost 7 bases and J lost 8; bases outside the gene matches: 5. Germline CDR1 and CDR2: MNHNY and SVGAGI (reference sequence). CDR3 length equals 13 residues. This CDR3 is CASKLAGKDEQFF. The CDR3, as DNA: TGTGCCAGCAAACTAGCGGGGAAGGATGAGCAGTTCTTC.

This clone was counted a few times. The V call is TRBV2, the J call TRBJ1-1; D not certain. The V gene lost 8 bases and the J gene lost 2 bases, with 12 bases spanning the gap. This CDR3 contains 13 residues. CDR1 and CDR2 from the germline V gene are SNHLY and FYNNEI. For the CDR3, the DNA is TGTGCCAGCGCTTACGTGATCAACACTGAAGCTTTCTTT. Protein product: CASAYVINTEAFF.

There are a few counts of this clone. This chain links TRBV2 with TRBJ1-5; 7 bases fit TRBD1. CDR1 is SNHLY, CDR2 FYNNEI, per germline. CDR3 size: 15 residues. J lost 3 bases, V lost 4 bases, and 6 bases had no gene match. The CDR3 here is CASSAMGQFNQPQHF. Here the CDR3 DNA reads TGTGCCAGCAGTGCGATGGGACAGTTCAATCAGCCCCAGCATTTT.

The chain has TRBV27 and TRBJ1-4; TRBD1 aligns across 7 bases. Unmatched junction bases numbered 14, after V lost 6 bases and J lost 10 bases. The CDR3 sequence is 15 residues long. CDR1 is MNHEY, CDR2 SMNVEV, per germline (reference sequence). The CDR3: CASSREGRGRGKLFF. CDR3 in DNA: TGTGCCAGCAGCAGAGAAGGCAGGGGGAGAGGAAAACTGTTTTTT.

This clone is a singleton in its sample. CDR3 protein: CASSLFGGGDTGELFF. The DNA of the CDR3 is TGTGCCAGCAGCCTCTTTGGGGGAGGGGACACCGGGGAGCTGTTTTTT. The chain has TRBV7-2 and TRBJ2-2, with TRBD2 matching over 7 bases. With V trimmed by 5 bases and J by 3 bases, 9 bases remained unmatched. This CDR3 spans 16 amino acids. The germline gives CDR1 SGHTA, CDR2 FQGNSA.

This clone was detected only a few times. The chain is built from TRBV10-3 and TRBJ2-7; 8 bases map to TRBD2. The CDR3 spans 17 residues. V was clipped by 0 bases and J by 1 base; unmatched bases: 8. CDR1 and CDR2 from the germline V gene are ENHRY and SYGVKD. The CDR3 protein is CAISESLAGPQSYEQYF. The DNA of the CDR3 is TGTGCCATCAGTGAGTCCTTAGCGGGGCCCCAGTCCTACGAGCAGTACTTC.

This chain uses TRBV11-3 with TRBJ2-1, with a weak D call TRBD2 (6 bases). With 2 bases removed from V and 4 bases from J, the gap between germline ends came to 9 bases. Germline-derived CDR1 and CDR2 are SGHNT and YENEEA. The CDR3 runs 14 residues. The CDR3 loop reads CASSLRGVYNEQFF. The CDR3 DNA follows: TGTGCCAGCAGCTTACGCGGGGTGTACAATGAGCAGTTCTTC.

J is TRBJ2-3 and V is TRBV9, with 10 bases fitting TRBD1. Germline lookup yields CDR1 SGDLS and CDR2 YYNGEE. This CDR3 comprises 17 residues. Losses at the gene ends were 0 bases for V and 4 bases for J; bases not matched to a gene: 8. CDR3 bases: TGTGCCAGCAGCGTAGGTCCGGGACAGGGGTTTGCAGATACGCAGTATTTT. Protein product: CASSVGPGQGFADTQYF.

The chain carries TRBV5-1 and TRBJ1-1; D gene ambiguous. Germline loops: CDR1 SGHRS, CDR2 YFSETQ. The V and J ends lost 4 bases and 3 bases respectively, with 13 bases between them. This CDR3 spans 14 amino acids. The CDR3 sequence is CASSLTGMDTEAFF. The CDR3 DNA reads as TGCGCCAGCAGCCTGACGGGGATGGACACTGAAGCTTTCTTT.

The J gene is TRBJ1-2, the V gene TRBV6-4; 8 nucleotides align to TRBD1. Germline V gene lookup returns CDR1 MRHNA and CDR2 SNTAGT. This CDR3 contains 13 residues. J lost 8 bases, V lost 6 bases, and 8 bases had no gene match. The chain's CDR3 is CASSPGGLGGYTF. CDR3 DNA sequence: TGTGCCAGCAGCCCAGGGGGCTTGGGGGGCTACACCTTC.

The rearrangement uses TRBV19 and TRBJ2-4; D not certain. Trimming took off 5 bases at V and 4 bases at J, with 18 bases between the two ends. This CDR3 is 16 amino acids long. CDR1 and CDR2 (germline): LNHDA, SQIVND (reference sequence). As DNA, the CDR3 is TGTGCCAGTAGTCAAAATTCAGACGGTCCTAAAAACATTCAGTACTTC. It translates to CASSQNSDGPKNIQYF.

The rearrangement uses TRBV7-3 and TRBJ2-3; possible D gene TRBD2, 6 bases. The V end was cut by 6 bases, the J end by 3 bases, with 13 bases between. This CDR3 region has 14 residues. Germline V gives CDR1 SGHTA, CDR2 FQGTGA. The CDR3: CASSLNGGTDTQYF. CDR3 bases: TGTGCCAGCAGTTTGAATGGGGGGACAGATACGCAGTATTTT.

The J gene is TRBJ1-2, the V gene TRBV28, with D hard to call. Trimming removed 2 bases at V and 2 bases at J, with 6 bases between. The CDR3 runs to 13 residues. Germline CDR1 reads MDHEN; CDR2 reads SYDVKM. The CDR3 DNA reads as TGTGCCAGCAGTTTAACAGTCAACTATGGCTACACCTTC. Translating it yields CASSLTVNYGYTF.

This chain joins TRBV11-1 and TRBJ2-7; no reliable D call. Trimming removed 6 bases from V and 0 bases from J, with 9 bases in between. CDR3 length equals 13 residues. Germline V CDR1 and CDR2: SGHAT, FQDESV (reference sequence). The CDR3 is CASRLLSSYEQYF. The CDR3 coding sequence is TGTGCCAGCAGACTCTTAAGCTCCTACGAGCAGTACTTC.

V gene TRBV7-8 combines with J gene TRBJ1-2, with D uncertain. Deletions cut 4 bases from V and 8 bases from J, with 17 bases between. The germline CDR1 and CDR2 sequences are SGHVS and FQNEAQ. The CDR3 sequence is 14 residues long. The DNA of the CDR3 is TGTGCCAGCAGCTCACCGTCCCGGATGAACGGCTACACCTTC. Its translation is CASSSPSRMNGYTF.

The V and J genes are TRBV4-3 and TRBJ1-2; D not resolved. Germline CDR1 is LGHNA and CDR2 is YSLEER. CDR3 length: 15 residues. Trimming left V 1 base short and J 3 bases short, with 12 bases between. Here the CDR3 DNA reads TGCGCCAGCAGCCAAGTGAGTTGGGGAGACTATGGCTACACCTTC. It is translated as CASSQVSWGDYGYTF.

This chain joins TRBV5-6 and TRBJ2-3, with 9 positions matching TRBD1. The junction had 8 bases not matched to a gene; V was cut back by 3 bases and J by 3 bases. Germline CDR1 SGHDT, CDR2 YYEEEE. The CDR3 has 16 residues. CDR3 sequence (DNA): TGTGCCAGCAGCTGGGGGACAGGGCATCGGACAGATACGCAGTATTTT. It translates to CASSWGTGHRTDTQYF.

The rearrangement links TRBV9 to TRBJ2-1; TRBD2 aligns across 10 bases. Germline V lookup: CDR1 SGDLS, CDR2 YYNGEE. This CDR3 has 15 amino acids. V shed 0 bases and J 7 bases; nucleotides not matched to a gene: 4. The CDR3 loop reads CASSVDPAGGNEQFF. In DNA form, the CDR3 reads TGTGCCAGCAGCGTAGACCCAGCGGGGGGGAATGAGCAGTTCTTC.

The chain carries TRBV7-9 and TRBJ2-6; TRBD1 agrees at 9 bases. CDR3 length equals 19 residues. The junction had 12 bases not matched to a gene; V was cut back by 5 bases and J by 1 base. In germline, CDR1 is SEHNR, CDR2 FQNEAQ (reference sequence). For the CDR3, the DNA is TGTGCCAGCAGCCCTTTGTTCGAGACAGGGGGGTCTGGGGCCAACGTCCTGACTTTC. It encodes CASSPLFETGGSGANVLTF. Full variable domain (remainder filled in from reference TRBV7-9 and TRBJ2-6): DTGVSQNPRHKITKRGQNVTFRCDPISEHNRLYWYRQTLGQGPEFLTYFQNEAQLEKSRLLSDRFSAERPKGSFSTLEIQRTEQGDSAMYLCASSPLFETGGSGANVLTFGAGSRLTVL.

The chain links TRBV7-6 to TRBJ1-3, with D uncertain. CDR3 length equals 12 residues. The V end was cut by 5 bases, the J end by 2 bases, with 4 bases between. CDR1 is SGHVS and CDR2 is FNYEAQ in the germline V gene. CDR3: CASSRTGNTIYF. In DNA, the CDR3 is TGTGCCAGCAGCAGGACTGGAAACACCATATATTTT.

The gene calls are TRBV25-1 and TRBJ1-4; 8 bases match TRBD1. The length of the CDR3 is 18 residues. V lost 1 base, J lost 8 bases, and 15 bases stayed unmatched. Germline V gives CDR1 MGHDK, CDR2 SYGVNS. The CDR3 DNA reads TGTGCCAGCAGTGAATTATTTTCCGGACAGGGAGGAGGAGAAAAACTGTTTTTT. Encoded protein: CASSELFSGQGGGEKLFF.

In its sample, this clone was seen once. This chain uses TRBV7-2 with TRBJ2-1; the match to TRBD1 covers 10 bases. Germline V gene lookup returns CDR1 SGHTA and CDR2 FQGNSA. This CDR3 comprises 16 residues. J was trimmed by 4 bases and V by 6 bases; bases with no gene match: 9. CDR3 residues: CASSLPGQGGYNEQFF. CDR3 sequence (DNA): TGTGCCAGCAGTTTACCCGGACAGGGGGGGTACAATGAGCAGTTCTTC.

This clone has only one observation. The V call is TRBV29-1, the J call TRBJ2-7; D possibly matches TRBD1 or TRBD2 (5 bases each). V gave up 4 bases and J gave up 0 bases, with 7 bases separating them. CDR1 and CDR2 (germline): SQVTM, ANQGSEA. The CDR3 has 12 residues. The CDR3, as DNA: TGCAGCGTTGGAGGGGACTCCTACGAGCAGTACTTC. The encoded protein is CSVGGDSYEQYF.

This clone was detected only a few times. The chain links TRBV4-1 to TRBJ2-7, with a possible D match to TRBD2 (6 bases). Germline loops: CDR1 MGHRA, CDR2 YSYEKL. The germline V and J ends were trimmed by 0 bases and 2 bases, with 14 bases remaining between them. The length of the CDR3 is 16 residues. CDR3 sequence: CASSQDLRGLAYEQYF. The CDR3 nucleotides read TGCGCCAGCAGCCAAGATCTTAGGGGACTTGCCTACGAGCAGTACTTC.

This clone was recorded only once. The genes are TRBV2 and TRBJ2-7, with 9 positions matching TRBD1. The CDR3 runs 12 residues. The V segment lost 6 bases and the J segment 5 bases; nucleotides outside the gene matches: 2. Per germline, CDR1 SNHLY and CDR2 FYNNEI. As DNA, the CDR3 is TGTGCCAGCAGCTACAGGGGGCACGAGCAGTACTTC. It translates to CASSYRGHEQYF.

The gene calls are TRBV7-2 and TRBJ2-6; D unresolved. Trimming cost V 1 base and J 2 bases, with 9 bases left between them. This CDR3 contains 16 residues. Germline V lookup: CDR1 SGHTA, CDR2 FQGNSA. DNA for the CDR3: TGTGCCAGCAGCTTAGGGGGTCAGGCTGGGGCCAACGTCCTGACTTTC. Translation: CASSLGGQAGANVLTF.

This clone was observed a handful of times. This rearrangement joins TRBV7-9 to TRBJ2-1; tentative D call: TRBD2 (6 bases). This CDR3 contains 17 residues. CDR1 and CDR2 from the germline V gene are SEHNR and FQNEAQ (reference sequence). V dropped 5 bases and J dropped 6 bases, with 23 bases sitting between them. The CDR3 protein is CASSQESSTSYSNEQFF. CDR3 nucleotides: TGTGCCAGCAGCCAAGAATCCTCGACTAGTTATAGCAATGAGCAGTTCTTC. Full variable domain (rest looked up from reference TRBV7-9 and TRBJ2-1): DTGVSQNPRHKITKRGQNVTFRCDPISEHNRLYWYRQTLGQGPEFLTYFQNEAQLEKSRLLSDRFSAERPKGSFSTLEIQRTEQGDSAMYLCASSQESSTSYSNEQFFGPGTRLTVL.